This note documents a single T cell receptor (beta chain) sequence. The target antigen is unknown. This record comes from a study of post-analysis software for immune sequencing data. Study observations and caveats: The five TRBV segments detected at higher frequency in patients than in controls included TRBV5-6, TRBV5-1 and TRBV20-1. Controls significantly exceeded multiple sclerosis patients in normalized Chao1 diversity.

Included in the TCR beta cDNA libraries were unique molecular identifiers. Using its own MiXCR run on the PCR reads, TCRdb lists one record per CDR3 protein. The sample contains roughly 800,000 distinct CDR3 sequences, around 42% of which appear only once. CDR1 and CDR2 (germline): MNHEY, SMNVEV (reference sequence). This CDR3 has 15 residues. The junction had 7 bases not matched to a gene; V was cut back by 4 bases and J by 5 bases. The chain uses TRBV27 and TRBJ1-4; TRBD1 matches at 7 bases. This receptor was identified in a girl aged 5 to 17 with multiple sclerosis. The specimen was blood. The CDR3, as DNA: TGTGCCAGCAGTTGGGGGGACAGCAAGAATGAAAAACTGTTTTTT. Translating it yields CASSWGDSKNEKLFF.